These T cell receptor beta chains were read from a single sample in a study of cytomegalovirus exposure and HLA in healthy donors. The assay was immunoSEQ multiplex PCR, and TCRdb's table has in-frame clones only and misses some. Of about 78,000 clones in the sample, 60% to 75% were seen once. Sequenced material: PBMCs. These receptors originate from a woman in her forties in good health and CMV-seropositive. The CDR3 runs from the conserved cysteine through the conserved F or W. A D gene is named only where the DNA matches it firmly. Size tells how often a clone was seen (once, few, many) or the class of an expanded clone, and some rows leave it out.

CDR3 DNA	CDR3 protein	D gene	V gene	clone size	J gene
TGTGCCAGCAGCTTAGTTCCTAGCACAGATACGCAGTATTTT	CASSLVPSTDTQYF	-	TRBV6-6	-	TRBJ2-3
TGTGCCAGCAGTCCCCAACCAGTAAGCTACGAGCAGTACTTC	CASSPQPVSYEQYF	-	TRBV7-6	-	TRBJ2-7
TGTGCCAGTAGTATAGTTGGAGGGCGAGAGACCCAGTACTTC	CASSIVGGRETQYF	-	TRBV19	-	TRBJ2-5
TGTGCCAGCAGTTTAAACCCCGTAACAGGGGGCTACACCTTC	CASSLNPVTGGYTF	-	TRBV27	-	TRBJ1-2
TGCGCCAGCAGCTGGGACGCTCCGGGACAGGGTGGAAAACTGTTTTTT	CASSWDAPGQGGKLFF	TRBD1	TRBV5-1	-	TRBJ1-4
TGTGCCAGCAGCGAACAGGGGGCGGGCGGTGAAAAACTGTTTTTT	CASSEQGAGGEKLFF	TRBD1	TRBV2	-	TRBJ1-4
TGTGCCAGCAGCCAAGAACCGCGACTTGGGGCCAACGTCCTGACTTTC	CASSQEPRLGANVLTF	-	TRBV4-2	-	TRBJ2-6
TGTGCCAGCAGTTTCCCTCGACACAGCACCGGGGAGCTGTTTTTT	CASSFPRHSTGELFF	-	TRBV7-9	once	TRBJ2-2
TGTGCCAGCATCCCAGCGGACTCATACGAGCAGTACTTC	CASIPADSYEQYF	-	TRBV2	once	TRBJ2-7
TGCGCCAGCAGCCCCGGGGGGGAGAACACTGAAGCTTTCTTT	CASSPGGENTEAFF	-	TRBV5-1	-	TRBJ1-1
TGTGCCAGCAGCACCGGGACAGGGTTAATTGGCTACACCTTC	CASSTGTGLIGYTF	TRBD1	TRBV7-2	-	TRBJ1-2
TGTGCCAGCAGTGGATTACAGGGGTCCAATCAGCCCCAGCATTTT	CASSGLQGSNQPQHF	TRBD1	TRBV6-1	-	TRBJ1-5
TGTGCCACCAGCAGAGAGAGCGGAAGCACAGATACGCAGTATTTT	CATSRESGSTDTQYF	-	TRBV15	-	TRBJ2-3
TGTGCCACCAGATGGACGGGGGGCCGGGAAAACATTCAGTACTTC	CATRWTGGRENIQYF	-	TRBV15	-	TRBJ2-4
TGTGCCAGCAGTTGGGGAGGGTTCCCCTACGAGCAGTACTTC	CASSWGGFPYEQYF	TRBD2	TRBV27	-	TRBJ2-7
TGTGCCAGCAGCCAAGCATCAGGGAACTCCTACGAGCAGTACTTC	CASSQASGNSYEQYF	-	TRBV4-2	-	TRBJ2-7
TGCGCCAGCAGAGCGCCGGGACAGGGGGCTTCGGGGAGCTACGAGCAGTACTTC	CASRAPGQGASGSYEQYF	TRBD1	TRBV5-1	-	TRBJ2-7
TGTGCCAGCAGCCAGGGACTGCACTCCTACAATGAGCAGTTCTTC	CASSQGLHSYNEQFF	-	TRBV6-5	many	TRBJ2-1
TGTGCCAGCAGGAGCGGGGGACCGTATGAGCAGTTCTTC	CASRSGGPYEQFF	TRBD2	TRBV6-1	-	TRBJ2-1
TGCGCCAGCAGCTTATCGACAGACATCACAGATACGCAGTATTTT	CASSLSTDITDTQYF	-	TRBV5-1	-	TRBJ2-3
TGTGCCAGCAGTTCGACAGGGGGTGGCTATGGCTACACCTTC	CASSSTGGGYGYTF	TRBD1	TRBV6-5	-	TRBJ1-2
TGTGCCAGCAGCCCGGGACTACCCACGGGGGAGCAGTACTTC	CASSPGLPTGEQYF	TRBD2	TRBV5-4	few	TRBJ2-7
TGTGCCAGCAGCAGAGACTATCAGCCCCAGCATTTT	CASSRDYQPQHF	-	TRBV7-2	-	TRBJ1-5
TGTGCCAGCAAACTAGCGGGAACCTACGAGCAGTACTTC	CASKLAGTYEQYF	TRBD2	TRBV25-1	-	TRBJ2-7
TGTGCCGGCTCCCCACGCGATATGATGAACACTGAAGCTTTCTTT	CAGSPRDMMNTEAFF	-	TRBV18	-	TRBJ1-1
TGTGCCAGCAGTTCGAGTTACTACGAGCAGTACTTC	CASSSSYYEQYF	-	TRBV6-6	few	TRBJ2-7
TGTGCCACCAGCAGAGTTGGGCCGGCCAGGGACGAGCAGTACTTC	CATSRVGPARDEQYF	-	TRBV15	-	TRBJ2-7
TGTGCCAGCAGCCAAGAGCGGGAGGAAGAGACCCAGTACTTC	CASSQEREEETQYF	TRBD2	TRBV4-2	-	TRBJ2-5
TGTGCCAGCACAGGAAGCACAGATACGCAGTATTTT	CASTGSTDTQYF	-	TRBV27	-	TRBJ2-3
TGTGCCAGCAGCTTATCGGAGGTTAAGACTGAAGCTTTCTTT	CASSLSEVKTEAFF	-	TRBV7-8	-	TRBJ1-1
TGTGCCAGCAGTTATGGGACTTCTTTGGGGTCACCCCTCCACTTT	CASSYGTSLGSPLHF	-	TRBV6-5	-	TRBJ1-6
TGCGCCAGCAGCCAAGACTGGGGCTTACAGTATTTT	CASSQDWGLQYF	-	TRBV4-3	-	TRBJ2-3
TGTGCCTGGACGCCGACAGGGGGTATGAACAATGAGCAGTTCTTC	CAWTPTGGMNNEQFF	TRBD1	TRBV30	-	TRBJ2-1
TGTGCCAGCAGTTTTCAGGGGCCATATAGCAATCAGCCCCAGCATTTT	CASSFQGPYSNQPQHF	-	TRBV2	few	TRBJ1-5
TGTGCCAGCTCACCCGACTACTACAATGAGCAGTTCTTC	CASSPDYYNEQFF	-	TRBV18	few	TRBJ2-1
TGCGCCAGCAGCAGCACCGGGACAGGGATGAATGAGCAGTTCTTC	CASSSTGTGMNEQFF	TRBD1	TRBV5-1	-	TRBJ2-1
TGTGCCAGCAGCCTGCTGGGGGGACGCGGCTACACCTTC	CASSLLGGRGYTF	-	TRBV7-9	-	TRBJ1-2
TGTGCCAGCATGGGGGAGGTAGTCTTCTACGAGCAGTACTTC	CASMGEVVFYEQYF	-	TRBV6-1	few	TRBJ2-7
TGCGCCAGCAGCTTAGGACAGGGTACGAACACTGAAGCTTTCTTT	CASSLGQGTNTEAFF	TRBD1	TRBV5-1	-	TRBJ1-1